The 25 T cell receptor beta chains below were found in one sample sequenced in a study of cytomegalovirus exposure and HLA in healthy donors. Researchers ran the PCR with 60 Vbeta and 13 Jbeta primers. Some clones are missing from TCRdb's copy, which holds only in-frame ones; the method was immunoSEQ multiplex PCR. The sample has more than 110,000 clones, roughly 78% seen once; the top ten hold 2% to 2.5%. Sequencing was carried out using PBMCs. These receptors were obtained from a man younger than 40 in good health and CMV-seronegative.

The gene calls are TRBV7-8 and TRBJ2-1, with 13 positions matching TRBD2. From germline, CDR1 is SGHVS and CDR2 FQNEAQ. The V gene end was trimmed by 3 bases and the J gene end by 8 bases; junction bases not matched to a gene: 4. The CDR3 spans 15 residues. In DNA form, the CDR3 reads TGTGCCAGCAGCTTGACTAGCGGGGGGTATTATGAGCAGTTCTTC. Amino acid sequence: CASSLTSGGYYEQFF.

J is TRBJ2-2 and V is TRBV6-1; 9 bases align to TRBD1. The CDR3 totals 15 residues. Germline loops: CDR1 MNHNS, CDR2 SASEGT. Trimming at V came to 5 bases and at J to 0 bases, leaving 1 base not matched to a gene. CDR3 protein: CASSRDRANTGELFF. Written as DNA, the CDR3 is TGTGCCAGCAGTCGGGACAGGGCGAACACCGGGGAGCTGTTTTTT.

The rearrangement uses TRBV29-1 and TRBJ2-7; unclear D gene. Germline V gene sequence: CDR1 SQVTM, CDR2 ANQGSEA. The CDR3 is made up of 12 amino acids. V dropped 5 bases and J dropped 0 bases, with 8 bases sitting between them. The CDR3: CSVYDNSYEQYF. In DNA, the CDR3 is TGCAGCGTTTACGACAACTCCTACGAGCAGTACTTC.

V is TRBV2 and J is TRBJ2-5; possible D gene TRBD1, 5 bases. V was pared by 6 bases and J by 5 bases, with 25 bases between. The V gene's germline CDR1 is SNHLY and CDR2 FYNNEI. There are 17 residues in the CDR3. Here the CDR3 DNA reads TGTGCCAGCAGCAACCCTACACAGGTCCCGGTTGGGGAGACCCAGTACTTC. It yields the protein CASSNPTQVPVGETQYF.

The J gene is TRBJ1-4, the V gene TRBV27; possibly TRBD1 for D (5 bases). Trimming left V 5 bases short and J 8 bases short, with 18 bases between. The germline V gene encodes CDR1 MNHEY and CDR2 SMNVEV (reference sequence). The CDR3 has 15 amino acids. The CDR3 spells CASSLYRKRQEKLFF. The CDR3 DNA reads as TGTGCCAGCAGTCTCTACAGGAAGCGTCAGGAAAAACTGTTTTTT.

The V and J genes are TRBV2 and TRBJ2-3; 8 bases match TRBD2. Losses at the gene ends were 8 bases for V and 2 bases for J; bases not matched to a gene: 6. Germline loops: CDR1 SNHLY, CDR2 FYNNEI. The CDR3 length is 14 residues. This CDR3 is CASLLAGFTDTQYF. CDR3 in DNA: TGTGCCAGCCTCCTAGCGGGCTTCACAGATACGCAGTATTTT.

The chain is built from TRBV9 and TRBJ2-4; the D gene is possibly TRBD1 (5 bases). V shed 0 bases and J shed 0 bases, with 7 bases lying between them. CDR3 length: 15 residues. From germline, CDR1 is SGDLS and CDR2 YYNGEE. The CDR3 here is CASSVGQLAKNIQYF. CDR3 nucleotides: TGTGCCAGCAGCGTAGGACAGCTAGCCAAAAACATTCAGTACTTC.

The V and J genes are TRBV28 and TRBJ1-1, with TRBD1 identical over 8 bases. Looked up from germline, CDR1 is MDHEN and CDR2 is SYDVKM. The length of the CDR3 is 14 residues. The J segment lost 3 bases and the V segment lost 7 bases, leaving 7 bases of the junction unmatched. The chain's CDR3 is CASTDRGLDTEAFF. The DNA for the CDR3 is TGTGCCAGCACCGACAGGGGATTGGACACTGAAGCTTTCTTT.

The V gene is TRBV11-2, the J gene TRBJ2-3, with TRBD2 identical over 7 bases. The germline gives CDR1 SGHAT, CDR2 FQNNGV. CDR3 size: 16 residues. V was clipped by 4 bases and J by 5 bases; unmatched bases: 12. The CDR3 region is CASSSPGVAGLDTQYF. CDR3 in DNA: TGTGCCAGCAGCTCCCCCGGAGTAGCGGGCCTAGATACGCAGTATTTT. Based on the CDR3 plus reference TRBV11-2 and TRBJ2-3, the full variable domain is EAGVAQSPRYKIIEKRQSVAFWCNPISGHATLYWYQQILGQGPKLLIQFQNNGVVDDSQLPKDRFSAERLKGVDSTLKIQPAKLEDSAVYLCASSSPGVAGLDTQYFGPGTRLTVL.

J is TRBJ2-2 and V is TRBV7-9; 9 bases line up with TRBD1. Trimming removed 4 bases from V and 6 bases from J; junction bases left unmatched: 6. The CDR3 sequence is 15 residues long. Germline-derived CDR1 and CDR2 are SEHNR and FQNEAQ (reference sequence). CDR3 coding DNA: TGTGCCAGCAGCTCACCCGGGACAGGGTCCGGGGAGCTGTTTTTT. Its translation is CASSSPGTGSGELFF.

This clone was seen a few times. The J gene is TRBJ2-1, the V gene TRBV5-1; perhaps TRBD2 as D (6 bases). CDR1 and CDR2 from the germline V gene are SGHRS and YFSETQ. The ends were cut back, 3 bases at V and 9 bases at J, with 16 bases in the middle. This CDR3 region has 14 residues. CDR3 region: CASSSSDLGGEQFF. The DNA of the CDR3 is TGCGCCAGCAGCTCTTCCGACCTGGGGGGTGAGCAGTTCTTC.

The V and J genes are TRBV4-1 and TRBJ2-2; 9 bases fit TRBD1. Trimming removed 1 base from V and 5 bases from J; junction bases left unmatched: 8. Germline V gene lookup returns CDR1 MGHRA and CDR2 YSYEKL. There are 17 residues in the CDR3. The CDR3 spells CASSQAYRTGVTGELFF. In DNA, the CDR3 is TGCGCCAGCAGCCAAGCATACCGGACAGGGGTTACCGGGGAGCTGTTTTTT.

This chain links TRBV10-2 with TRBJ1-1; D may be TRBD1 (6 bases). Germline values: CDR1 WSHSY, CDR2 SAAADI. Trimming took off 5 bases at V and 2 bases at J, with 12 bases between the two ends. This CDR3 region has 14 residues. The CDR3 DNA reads TGCGCCAGCAGTACAGGGTGGATTAACACTGAAGCTTTCTTT. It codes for CASSTGWINTEAFF.

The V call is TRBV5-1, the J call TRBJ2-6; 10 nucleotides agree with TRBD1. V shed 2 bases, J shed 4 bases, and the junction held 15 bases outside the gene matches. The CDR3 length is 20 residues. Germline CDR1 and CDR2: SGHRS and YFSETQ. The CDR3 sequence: CASSFTTLRDRGDGANVLTF. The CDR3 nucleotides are TGCGCCAGCAGCTTTACTACTCTCCGGGACAGGGGAGACGGGGCCAACGTCCTGACTTTC. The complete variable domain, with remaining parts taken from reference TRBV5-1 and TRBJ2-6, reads KAGVTQTPRYLIKTRGQQVTLSCSPISGHRSVSWYQQTPGQGLQFLFEYFSETQRNKGNFPGRFSGRQFSNSRSEMNVSTLELGDSALYLCASSFTTLRDRGDGANVLTFGAGSRLTVL.

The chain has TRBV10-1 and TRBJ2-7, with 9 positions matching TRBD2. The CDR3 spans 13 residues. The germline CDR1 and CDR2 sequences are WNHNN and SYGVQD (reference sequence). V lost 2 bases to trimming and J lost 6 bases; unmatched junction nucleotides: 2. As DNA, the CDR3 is TGCGCCAGCAGTGAGAGTAGCGGGAGCGAGCAGTACTTC. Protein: CASSESSGSEQYF.

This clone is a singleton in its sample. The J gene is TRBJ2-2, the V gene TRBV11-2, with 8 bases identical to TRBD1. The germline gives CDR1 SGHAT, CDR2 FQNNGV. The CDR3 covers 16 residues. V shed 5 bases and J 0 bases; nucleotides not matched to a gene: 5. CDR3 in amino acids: CASSPRTGSNTGELFF. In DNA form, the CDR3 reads TGTGCCAGCAGCCCACGGACAGGGTCGAACACCGGGGAGCTGTTTTTT. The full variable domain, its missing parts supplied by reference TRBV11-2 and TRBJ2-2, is EAGVAQSPRYKIIEKRQSVAFWCNPISGHATLYWYQQILGQGPKLLIQFQNNGVVDDSQLPKDRFSAERLKGVDSTLKIQPAKLEDSAVYLCASSPRTGSNTGELFFGEGSRLTVL.

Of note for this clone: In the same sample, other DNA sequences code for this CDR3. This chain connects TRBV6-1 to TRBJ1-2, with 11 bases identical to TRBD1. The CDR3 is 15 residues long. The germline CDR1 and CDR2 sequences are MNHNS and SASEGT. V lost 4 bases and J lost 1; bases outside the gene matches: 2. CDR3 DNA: TGTGCCAGCAGTGGCGGGACAGGGGGTAACTATGGCTACACCTTC. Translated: CASSGGTGGNYGYTF.

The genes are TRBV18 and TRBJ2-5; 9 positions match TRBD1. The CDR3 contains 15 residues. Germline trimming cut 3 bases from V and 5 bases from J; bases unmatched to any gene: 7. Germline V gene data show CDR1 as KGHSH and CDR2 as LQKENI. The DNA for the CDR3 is TGTGCCAGCTCACCCCTGACAGGGGGTGGCGAGACCCAGTACTTC. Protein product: CASSPLTGGGETQYF. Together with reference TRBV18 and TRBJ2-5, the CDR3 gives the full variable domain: NAGVMQNPRHLVRRRGQEARLRCSPMKGHSHVYWYRQLPEEGLKFMVYLQKENIIDESGMPKERFSAEFPKEGPSILRIQQVVRGDSAAYFCASSPLTGGGETQYFGPGTRLLVL.

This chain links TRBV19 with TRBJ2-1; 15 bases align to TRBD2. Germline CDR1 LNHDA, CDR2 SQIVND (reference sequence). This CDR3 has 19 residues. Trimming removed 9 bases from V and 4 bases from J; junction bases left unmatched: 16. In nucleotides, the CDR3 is TGTGCCAGCACAAATGGACTAGCGGGAGGGACGAATCTATACAATGAGCAGTTCTTC. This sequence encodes CASTNGLAGGTNLYNEQFF.

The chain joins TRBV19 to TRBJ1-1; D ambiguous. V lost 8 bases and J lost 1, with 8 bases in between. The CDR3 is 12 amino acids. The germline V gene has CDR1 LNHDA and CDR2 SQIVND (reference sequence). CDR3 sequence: CASVQENTEAFF. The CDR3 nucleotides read TGTGCCAGTGTCCAGGAGAACACTGAAGCTTTCTTT.

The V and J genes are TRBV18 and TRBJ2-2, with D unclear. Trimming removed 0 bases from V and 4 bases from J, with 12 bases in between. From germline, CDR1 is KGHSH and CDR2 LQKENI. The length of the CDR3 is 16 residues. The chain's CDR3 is CASSPPEVLGTGELFF. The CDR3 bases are TGTGCCAGCTCACCACCTGAGGTGCTGGGCACCGGGGAGCTGTTTTTT.

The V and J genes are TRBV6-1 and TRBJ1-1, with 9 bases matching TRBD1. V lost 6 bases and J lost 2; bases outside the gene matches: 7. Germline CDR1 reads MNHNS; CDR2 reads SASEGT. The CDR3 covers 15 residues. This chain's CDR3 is CASRFGTGRNTEAFF. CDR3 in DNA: TGTGCCAGCAGGTTCGGGACAGGGAGAAACACTGAAGCTTTCTTT.

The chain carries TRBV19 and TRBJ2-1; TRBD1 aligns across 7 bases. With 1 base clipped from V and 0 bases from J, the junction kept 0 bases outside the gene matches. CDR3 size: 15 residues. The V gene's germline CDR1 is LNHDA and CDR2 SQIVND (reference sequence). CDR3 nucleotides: TGTGCCAGTAGTATAGGACAGGGCTCCTACAATGAGCAGTTCTTC. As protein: CASSIGQGSYNEQFF.

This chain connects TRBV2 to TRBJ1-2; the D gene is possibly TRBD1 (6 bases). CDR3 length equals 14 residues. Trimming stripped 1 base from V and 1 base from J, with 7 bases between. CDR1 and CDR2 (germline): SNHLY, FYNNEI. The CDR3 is CASSEGTVNYGYTF. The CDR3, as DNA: TGTGCCAGCAGTGAAGGGACAGTTAACTATGGCTACACCTTC.

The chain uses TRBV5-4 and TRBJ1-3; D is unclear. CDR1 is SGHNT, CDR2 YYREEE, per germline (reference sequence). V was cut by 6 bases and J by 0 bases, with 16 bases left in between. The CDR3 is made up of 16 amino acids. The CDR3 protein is CASTRMDSSSGNTIYF. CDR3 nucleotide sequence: TGTGCCAGCACCCGAATGGACTCCAGCTCTGGAAACACCATATATTTT.